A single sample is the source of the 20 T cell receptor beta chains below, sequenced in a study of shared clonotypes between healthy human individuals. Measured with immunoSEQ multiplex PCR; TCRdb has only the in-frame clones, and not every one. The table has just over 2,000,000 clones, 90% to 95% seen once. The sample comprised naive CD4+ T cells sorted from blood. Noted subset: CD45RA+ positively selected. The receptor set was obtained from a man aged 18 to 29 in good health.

The CDR3 sequence is CASVAGAPYNEQFF. The CDR3 DNA reads TGTGCCAGTGTAGCGGGGGCCCCCTACAATGAGCAGTTCTTC. This chain links TRBV28 with TRBJ2-1; TRBD2 matches 9 bases. The CDR3 totals 14 residues. Germline trimming cut 9 bases from V and 2 bases from J; bases unmatched to any gene: 5. The germline V gene encodes CDR1 MDHEN and CDR2 SYDVKM.

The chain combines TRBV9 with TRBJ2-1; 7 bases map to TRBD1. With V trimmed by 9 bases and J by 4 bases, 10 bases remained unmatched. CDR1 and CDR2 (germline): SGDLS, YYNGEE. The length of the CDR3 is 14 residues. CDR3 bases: TGTGCCACCAACCGACAGGGAGAATACAATGAGCAGTTCTTC. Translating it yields CATNRQGEYNEQFF. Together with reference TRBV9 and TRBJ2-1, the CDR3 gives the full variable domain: DSGVTQTPKHLITATGQRVTLRCSPRSGDLSVYWYQQSLDQGLQFLIQYYNGEERAKGNILERFSAQQFPDLHSELNLSSLELGDSALYFCATNRQGEYNEQFFGPGTRLTVL.

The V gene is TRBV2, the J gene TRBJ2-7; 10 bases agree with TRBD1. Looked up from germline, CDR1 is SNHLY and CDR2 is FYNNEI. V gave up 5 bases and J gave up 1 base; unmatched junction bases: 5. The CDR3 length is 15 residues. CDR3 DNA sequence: TGTGCCAGCAGTAAGGACAGGGGGGGATCCTACGAGCAGTACTTC. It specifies CASSKDRGGSYEQYF.

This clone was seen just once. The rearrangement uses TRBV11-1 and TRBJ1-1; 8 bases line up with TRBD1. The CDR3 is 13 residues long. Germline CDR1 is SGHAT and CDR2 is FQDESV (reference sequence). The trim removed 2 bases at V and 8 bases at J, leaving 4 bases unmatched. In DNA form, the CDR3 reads TGTGCCAGCAGCTTAACAGGACAGGGAGAAGCTTTCTTT. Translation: CASSLTGQGEAFF.

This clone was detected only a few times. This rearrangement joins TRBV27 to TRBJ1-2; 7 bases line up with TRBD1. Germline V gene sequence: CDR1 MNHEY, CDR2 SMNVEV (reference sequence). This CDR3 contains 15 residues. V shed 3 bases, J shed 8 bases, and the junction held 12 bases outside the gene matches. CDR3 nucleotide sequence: TGTGCCAGCAGTTTTTTACTAACCGGGACAGCCGGCTACACCTTC. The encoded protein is CASSFLLTGTAGYTF.

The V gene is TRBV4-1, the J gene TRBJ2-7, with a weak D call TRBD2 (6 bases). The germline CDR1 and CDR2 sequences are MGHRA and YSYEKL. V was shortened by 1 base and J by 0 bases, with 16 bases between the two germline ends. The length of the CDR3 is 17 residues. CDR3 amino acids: CASSQVPGRGTSYEQYF. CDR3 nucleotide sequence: TGCGCCAGCAGCCAAGTGCCCGGGCGGGGAACCTCCTACGAGCAGTACTTC.

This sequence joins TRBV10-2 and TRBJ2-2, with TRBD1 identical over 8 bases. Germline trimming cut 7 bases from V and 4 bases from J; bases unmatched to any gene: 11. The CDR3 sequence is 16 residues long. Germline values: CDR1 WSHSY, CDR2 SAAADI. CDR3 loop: CASTEPLTGATGELFF. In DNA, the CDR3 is TGCGCCAGCACCGAGCCCCTGACAGGGGCCACCGGGGAGCTGTTTTTT.

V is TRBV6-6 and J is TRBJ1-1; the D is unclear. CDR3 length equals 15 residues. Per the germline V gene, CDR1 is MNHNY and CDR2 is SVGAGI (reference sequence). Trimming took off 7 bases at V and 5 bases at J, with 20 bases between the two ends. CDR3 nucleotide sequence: TGTGCCAGCAAGCCCAGAGCAGTACCGGATACTGAAGCTTTCTTT. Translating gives CASKPRAVPDTEAFF.

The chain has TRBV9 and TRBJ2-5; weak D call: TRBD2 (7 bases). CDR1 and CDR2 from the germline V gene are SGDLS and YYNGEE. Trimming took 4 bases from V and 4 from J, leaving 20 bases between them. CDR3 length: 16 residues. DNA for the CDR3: TGTGCCAGCAGCCTAGGGGGAGGGAACATTGGAGAGACCCAGTACTTC. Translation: CASSLGGGNIGETQYF.

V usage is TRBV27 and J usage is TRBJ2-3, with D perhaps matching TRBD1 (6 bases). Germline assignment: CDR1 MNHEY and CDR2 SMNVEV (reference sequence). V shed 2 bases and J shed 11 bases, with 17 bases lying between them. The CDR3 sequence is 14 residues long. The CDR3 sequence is CASSLRGGSTEQYF. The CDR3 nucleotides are TGTGCCAGCAGTTTAAGAGGGGGAAGCACAGAGCAGTATTTT.

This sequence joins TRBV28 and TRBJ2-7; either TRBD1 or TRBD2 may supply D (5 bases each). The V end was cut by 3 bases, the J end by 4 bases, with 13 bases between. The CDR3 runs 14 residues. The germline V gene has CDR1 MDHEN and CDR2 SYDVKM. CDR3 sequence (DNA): TGTGCCAGCAGTTTCGCATGGGGGTCTTACGAGCAGTACTTC. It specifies CASSFAWGSYEQYF.

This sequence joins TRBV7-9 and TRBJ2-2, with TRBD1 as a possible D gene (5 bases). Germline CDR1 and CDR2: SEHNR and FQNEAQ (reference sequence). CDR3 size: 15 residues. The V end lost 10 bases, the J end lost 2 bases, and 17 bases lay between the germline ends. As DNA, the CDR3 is TGTGCCATCCCGTCCAGGGCAGGAAACACCGGGGAGCTGTTTTTT. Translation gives CAIPSRAGNTGELFF.

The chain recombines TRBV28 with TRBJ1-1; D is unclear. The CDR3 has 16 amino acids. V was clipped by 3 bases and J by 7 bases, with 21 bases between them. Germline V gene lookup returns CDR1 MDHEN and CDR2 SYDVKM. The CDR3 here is CASSFWSSPETLEAFF. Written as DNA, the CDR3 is TGTGCCAGCAGTTTTTGGTCATCACCCGAGACCCTTGAAGCTTTCTTT.

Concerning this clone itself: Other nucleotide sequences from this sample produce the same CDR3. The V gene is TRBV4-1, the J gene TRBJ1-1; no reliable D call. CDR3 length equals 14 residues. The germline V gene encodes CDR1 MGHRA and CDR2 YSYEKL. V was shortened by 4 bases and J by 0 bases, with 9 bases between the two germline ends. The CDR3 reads CASSPPGVNTEAFF. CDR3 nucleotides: TGCGCCAGCAGCCCACCCGGGGTGAACACTGAAGCTTTCTTT.

The CDR3 here is CARARAVRIDTQYF. The DNA of the CDR3 is TGTGCGCGGGCCCGGGCCGTAAGGATAGATACGCAGTATTTT. The V call is TRBV30, the J call TRBJ2-3; TRBD2 might be the D (5 bases). The CDR3 has 14 residues. CDR1 is GTSNPN, CDR2 SVGIG, per germline (reference sequence). Looking up the rest from reference TRBV30 and TRBJ2-3 gives the full variable domain: SQTIHQWPATLVQPVGSPLSLECTVEGTSNPNLYWYRQAAGRGLQLLFYSVGIGQISSEVPQNLSASRPQDRQFILSSKKLLLSDSGFYLCARARAVRIDTQYFGPGTRLTVL.

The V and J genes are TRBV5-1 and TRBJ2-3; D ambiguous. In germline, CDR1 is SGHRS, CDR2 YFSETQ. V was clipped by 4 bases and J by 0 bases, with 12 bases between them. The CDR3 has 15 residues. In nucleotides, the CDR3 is TGCGCCAGCAGCCGAGACGGTGGTAGCACAGATACGCAGTATTTT. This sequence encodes CASSRDGGSTDTQYF.

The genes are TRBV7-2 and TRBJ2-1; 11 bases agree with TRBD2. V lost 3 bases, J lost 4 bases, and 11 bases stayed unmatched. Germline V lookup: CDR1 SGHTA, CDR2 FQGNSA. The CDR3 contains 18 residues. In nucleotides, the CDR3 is TGTGCCAGCAGCTTTCTAGCGGGAGGCCCTCGGGAATACAATGAGCAGTTCTTC. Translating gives CASSFLAGGPREYNEQFF.

The CDR3 region has the DNA TGTGCCAGCTCATCGACTAGCGGGAGGGAAGAGACCCAGTACTTC. Translation gives CASSSTSGREETQYF. The V call is TRBV18, the J call TRBJ2-5; TRBD2 agrees at 14 bases. Germline V gene lookup returns CDR1 KGHSH and CDR2 LQKENI. V was clipped by 5 bases and J by 3 bases; unmatched bases: 2. The length of the CDR3 is 15 residues. Using reference TRBV18 and TRBJ2-5 for the parts outside the CDR3, the full variable domain is NAGVMQNPRHLVRRRGQEARLRCSPMKGHSHVYWYRQLPEEGLKFMVYLQKENIIDESGMPKERFSAEFPKEGPSILRIQQVVRGDSAAYFCASSSTSGREETQYFGPGTRLLVL.

CDR3 region: CASTPGQGRQPQHF. CDR3 sequence (DNA): TGTGCCAGTACCCCGGGACAGGGCCGTCAGCCCCAGCATTTT. This sequence joins TRBV19 and TRBJ1-5; 9 positions agree with TRBD1. V was pared by 7 bases and J by 6 bases, with 7 bases of the junction left unmatched. CDR3 length equals 14 residues. Germline V gene sequence: CDR1 LNHDA, CDR2 SQIVND (reference sequence).

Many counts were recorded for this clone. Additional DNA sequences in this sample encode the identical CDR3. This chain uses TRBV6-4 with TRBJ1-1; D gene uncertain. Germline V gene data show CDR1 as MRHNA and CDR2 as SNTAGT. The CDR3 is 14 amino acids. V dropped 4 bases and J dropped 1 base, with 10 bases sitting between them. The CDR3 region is CASSAEGGNTEAFF. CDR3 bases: TGTGCCAGCAGTGCCGAGGGCGGGAACACTGAAGCTTTCTTT.